This TCR beta chain stems from a study of T cell responses to AZD1222 COVID-19 vaccine. Study as a whole: Analysis merged second doses at about 4 or about 12 weeks. Study observations and caveats: After two AZD1222 doses, spike-specific TCR breadth and depth rose versus day 0. Donors, mostly white British, included more females; clonal diversity was possibly underestimated.

Sequencing was performed with immunoSEQ multiplex PCR; in TCRdb, only in-frame clones are kept and a portion is missing. The repertoire holds about 67,000 clones, approximately 81% seen once, with 21% in the top ten. In its sample, this clone ranks as medium-sized. Its antigen remains unidentified. This CDR3 spans 15 amino acids. Germline lookup yields CDR1 LNHDA and CDR2 SQIVND (reference sequence). V dropped 1 base and J dropped 4; count of bases not matched to a gene: 6. The source material was peripheral blood, sampled on day 0 of AZD1222 vaccination. The receptor comes from an adult in good health. This chain joins TRBV19 and TRBJ2-5; 7 positions match TRBD1. CDR3 sequence (DNA): TGTGCCAGTAGTATAGGGGGGACAGTTTCAGAGACCCAGTACTTC. Protein sequence: CASSIGGTVSETQYF.